This TCR beta chain was captured by sequencing in a study of T cells in Graves' hyperthyroidism and ophthalmopathy. Notes on the study in general: Blood shared most expanded thyroid clonotypes above 0.001.

This clonotype was seen ten or more times. What it binds is unknown. RNA transcripts served as the template for amplifying TCR beta CDR3 regions. The TCR CDR3 first-round RT-PCR relied on the HTBI primer set. MiXCR, applied by TCRdb to the multiplex PCR reads, yields one record per CDR3 protein. The table has 800,000 or so distinct CDR3 sequences, about two fifths seen once; the top ten hold about 8.9%. Pregnant or lactating patients were excluded, as were those with uncontrolled infection or other autoimmune disease. The receptor comes from a man aged 18-30 years with Graves' hyperthyroidism. The sequenced sample consisted of blood.

The CDR3 spells CATRGNNQPQHF. CDR3 DNA sequence: TGTGCCACCCGCGGAAACAATCAGCCCCAGCATTTT. The chain has TRBV10-3 and TRBJ1-5; D not certain. This CDR3 has 12 amino acids. Between the trimmed V and J ends, which lost 10 bases and 3 bases, there was a span of 10 bases. Germline loops: CDR1 ENHRY, CDR2 SYGVKD.